These 17 T cell receptor beta chains share one sample of origin, sequenced in a study of OX40 agonist ivuxolimab in advanced cancers. The method was immunoSEQ multiplex PCR; TCRdb's version includes in-frame clones alone and lacks a portion of them. The table shows approximately 64,000 clones, with around four fifths occurring only once. The input for sequencing was CD4+ or CD8+ T cells sorted from blood, taken in a trial of the OX40 agonist ivuxolimab. These TCRs come from an adult with an advanced solid tumor such as melanoma, head and neck, liver or kidney cancer.

The chain carries TRBV19 and TRBJ1-5; D uncertain. The CDR3 is 13 residues long. V was clipped by 4 bases and J by 3 bases, with 7 bases between them. The germline CDR1 and CDR2 sequences are LNHDA and SQIVND (reference sequence). The CDR3 nucleotides are TGTGCCAGTAGTAGCGGTTCCAATCAGCCCCAGCATTTT. Protein: CASSSGSNQPQHF.

This clone appeared once. This chain joins TRBV28 and TRBJ2-1, with 7 positions matching TRBD2. The CDR3 spans 15 residues. Germline V gene sequence: CDR1 MDHEN, CDR2 SYDVKM. V was clipped by 6 bases and J by 1 base; unmatched bases: 6. The CDR3 sequence: CASSRGTNSYNEQFF. For the CDR3, the DNA is TGTGCCAGCAGCCGAGGGACTAATTCCTACAATGAGCAGTTCTTC.

The rearrangement links TRBV28 to TRBJ1-6; D ambiguous. The ends were cut back, 6 bases at V and 10 bases at J, with 16 bases in the middle. Per germline, CDR1 MDHEN and CDR2 SYDVKM. This CDR3 is built from 14 residues. The CDR3 protein is CASSLNGVASPLHF. CDR3 nucleotide sequence: TGTGCCAGCAGCTTGAACGGGGTAGCCTCACCCCTCCACTTT.

V and J are TRBV10-3 and TRBJ2-1; tentative D call: TRBD1 (5 bases). The ends were cut back, 3 bases at V and 9 bases at J, with 9 bases in the middle. CDR1 is ENHRY and CDR2 is SYGVKD in the germline V gene. This CDR3 is built from 12 residues. The CDR3 DNA is TGTGCCATCAGTGAAGGCACAGGTGAGCAGTTCTTC. This encodes CAISEGTGEQFF.

This rearrangement joins TRBV18 to TRBJ2-2; the D gene is possibly TRBD1 (6 bases). Trimming took off 2 bases at V and 0 bases at J, with 7 bases between the two ends. The CDR3 consists of 15 residues. Germline-derived CDR1 and CDR2 are KGHSH and LQKENI. CDR3 loop: CASSPEGANTGELFF. The CDR3 DNA is TGTGCCAGCTCACCAGAGGGGGCGAACACCGGGGAGCTGTTTTTT. Complete variable domain (other parts from reference TRBV18 and TRBJ2-2): NAGVMQNPRHLVRRRGQEARLRCSPMKGHSHVYWYRQLPEEGLKFMVYLQKENIIDESGMPKERFSAEFPKEGPSILRIQQVVRGDSAAYFCASSPEGANTGELFFGEGSRLTVL.

Here the CDR3 DNA reads TGTGCCAGCAGACCCATAGCGGGAGGGCCCAGAGATACGCAGTATTTT. Translating gives CASRPIAGGPRDTQYF. V and J are TRBV2 and TRBJ2-3, with 11 positions matching TRBD2. The V gene end was trimmed by 6 bases and the J gene end by 5 bases; junction bases not matched to a gene: 10. The CDR3 length is 16 residues. The germline V gene has CDR1 SNHLY and CDR2 FYNNEI.

This clone is a singleton in its sample. In the same sample, other DNA sequences code for this CDR3. The V call is TRBV5-4, the J call TRBJ2-3; a possible D gene is TRBD2 (7 bases). Germline V gives CDR1 SGHNT, CDR2 YYREEE (reference sequence). V gave up 0 bases and J gave up 1 base, with 12 bases separating them. The CDR3 has 16 amino acids. The CDR3 here is CASSLVLGGRTDTQYF. DNA of the CDR3: TGTGCCAGCAGCTTGGTTTTGGGGGGGCGCACAGATACGCAGTATTTT.

V gene TRBV25-1 combines with J gene TRBJ2-6; D remains unclear. The germline V and J ends were trimmed by 1 base and 0 bases, with 4 bases remaining between them. The CDR3 loop spans 15 amino acids. Per germline, CDR1 MGHDK and CDR2 SYGVNS. CDR3 sequence reads: CASSESLSGANVLTF. Written as DNA, the CDR3 is TGTGCCAGCAGTGAATCTCTCTCTGGGGCCAACGTCCTGACTTTC.

The chain uses TRBV19 and TRBJ2-1; 7 bases align to TRBD2. Trimming cost V 2 bases and J 5 bases; bases outside gene matches: 9. Germline values: CDR1 LNHDA, CDR2 SQIVND (reference sequence). CDR3 size: 16 residues. DNA for the CDR3: TGTGCCAGTAGTATACTTGGGGGGGGAGTAAACAATGAGCAGTTCTTC. This gives the protein CASSILGGGVNNEQFF.

The genes are TRBV6-5 and TRBJ2-1, with D uncertain. Trimming took off 0 bases at V and 7 bases at J, with 13 bases between the two ends. This CDR3 region has 15 residues. Germline CDR1 is MNHEY and CDR2 is SVGAGI. CDR3 residues: CASSYSTDPFNEQFF. The CDR3 nucleotides read TGTGCCAGCAGTTACTCGACGGACCCTTTTAATGAGCAGTTCTTC.

The rearrangement uses TRBV27 and TRBJ2-3; 9 bases are shared with TRBD2. This CDR3 has 14 residues. After removal of 2 bases from V and 5 bases from J, the junction contained 2 bases not matched to a gene. Germline lookup yields CDR1 MNHEY and CDR2 SMNVEV (reference sequence). CDR3 residues: CASSLIAGVDTQYF. CDR3 nucleotides: TGTGCCAGCAGTTTAATAGCGGGAGTAGATACGCAGTATTTT.

This clone was seen only a few times. The rearrangement links TRBV28 to TRBJ2-2; 8 bases align to TRBD2. Trimming at V came to 7 bases and at J to 4 bases, leaving 5 bases not matched to a gene. This CDR3 has 14 amino acids. Germline V CDR1 and CDR2: MDHEN, SYDVKM. DNA for the CDR3: TGTGCCAGCACGGGAGGGCAAATCACCGGGGAGCTGTTTTTT. Encoded protein: CASTGGQITGELFF.

V and J are TRBV28 and TRBJ2-3; D might be TRBD2 (6 bases). Germline V gene data show CDR1 as MDHEN and CDR2 as SYDVKM. The length of the CDR3 is 16 residues. V was shortened by 6 bases and J by 2 bases, with 18 bases between the two germline ends. Here the CDR3 DNA reads TGTGCCAGCAGCTCCGCGTCGGGGGAGAACACAGATACGCAGTATTTT. This encodes CASSSASGENTDTQYF.

The table lists this clone with a count of one. The V call is TRBV20-1, the J call TRBJ2-4; D gene ambiguous. The CDR3 length is 11 residues. The germline V and J ends were trimmed by 5 bases and 9 bases, with 11 bases remaining between them. The V gene's germline CDR1 is DFQATT and CDR2 SNEGSKA (reference sequence). The DNA for the CDR3 is TGCAGTGCTCACCCTCAAGGCATTCAGTACTTC. Translation: CSAHPQGIQYF.

V usage is TRBV15 and J usage is TRBJ2-5, with D unclear. This CDR3 is built from 13 residues. V was pared by 5 bases and J by 11 bases, with 18 bases between. Germline assignment: CDR1 LNHNV and CDR2 YYDKDF (reference sequence). This CDR3 reads CATSPFQASEQYF. CDR3 nucleotide sequence: TGTGCCACCAGCCCGTTCCAAGCATCGGAGCAGTACTTC.

The rearrangement joins TRBV21-1 to TRBJ1-4; the table names TRBD1, a call not compared with the DNA. TRBV21-1 is tagged as a pseudogene. The CDR3 is 15 residues long. The CDR3 DNA reads as TGTGCCAGCAGCAAAGAAAAACAAGTTAATGAAAAACTGTTTTTT. Its protein product is CASSKEKQVNEKLFF.

The CDR3 here is CASSLITDTQYF. CDR3 nucleotides: TGTGCCAGCAGTTTAATTACAGATACGCAGTATTTT. This rearrangement joins TRBV27 to TRBJ2-3; D unclear. Per the germline V gene, CDR1 is MNHEY and CDR2 is SMNVEV (reference sequence). The CDR3 sequence is 12 residues long. Trimming took off 2 bases at V and 3 bases at J, with 3 bases between the two ends.